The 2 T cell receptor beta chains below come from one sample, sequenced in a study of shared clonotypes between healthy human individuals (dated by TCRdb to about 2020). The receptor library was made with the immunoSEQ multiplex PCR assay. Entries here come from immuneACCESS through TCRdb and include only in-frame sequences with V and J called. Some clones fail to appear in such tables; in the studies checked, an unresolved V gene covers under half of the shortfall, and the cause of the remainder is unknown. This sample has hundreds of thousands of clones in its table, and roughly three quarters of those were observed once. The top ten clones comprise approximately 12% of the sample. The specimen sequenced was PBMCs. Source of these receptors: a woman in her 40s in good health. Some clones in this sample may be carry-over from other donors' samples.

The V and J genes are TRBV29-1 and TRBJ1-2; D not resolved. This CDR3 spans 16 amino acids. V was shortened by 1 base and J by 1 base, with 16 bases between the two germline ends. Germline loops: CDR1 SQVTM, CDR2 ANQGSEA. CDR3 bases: TGCAGCGTTGAAGGGAGGCTCGCAGTACTTAACTATGGCTACACCTTC. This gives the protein CSVEGRLAVLNYGYTF.

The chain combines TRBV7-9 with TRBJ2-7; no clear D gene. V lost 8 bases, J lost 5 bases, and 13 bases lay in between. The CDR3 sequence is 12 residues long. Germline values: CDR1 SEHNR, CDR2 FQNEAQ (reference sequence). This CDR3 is CASSVVTDEQYF. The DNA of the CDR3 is TGTGCCAGCTCGGTAGTAACGGACGAGCAGTACTTC.